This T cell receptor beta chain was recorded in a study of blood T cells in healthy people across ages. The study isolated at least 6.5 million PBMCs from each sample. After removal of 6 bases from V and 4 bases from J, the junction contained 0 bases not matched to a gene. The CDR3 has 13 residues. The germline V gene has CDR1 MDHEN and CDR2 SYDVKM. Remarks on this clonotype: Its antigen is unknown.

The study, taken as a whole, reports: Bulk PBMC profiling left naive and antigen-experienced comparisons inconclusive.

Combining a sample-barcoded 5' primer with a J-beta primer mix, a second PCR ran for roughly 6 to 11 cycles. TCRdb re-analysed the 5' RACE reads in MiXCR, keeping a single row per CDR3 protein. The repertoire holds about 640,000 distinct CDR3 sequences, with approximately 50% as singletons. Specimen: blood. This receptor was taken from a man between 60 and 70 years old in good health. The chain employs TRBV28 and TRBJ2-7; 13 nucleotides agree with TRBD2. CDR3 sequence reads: CASRTSGRYEQYF. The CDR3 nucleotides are TGTGCCAGCAGGACTAGCGGGAGGTACGAGCAGTACTTC.